This T cell receptor (beta chain) emerged from a study of blood T cell repertoires in COVID-19. This table comes from immunoSEQ multiplex PCR, and its TCRdb copy is limited to in-frame clones, with some not included. The sample lists around 430,000 clones; approximately 87% were seen once. Per germline, CDR1 MNHEY and CDR2 SVGAGI. The CDR3 contains 11 residues. Trimming took off 11 bases at V and 6 bases at J, with 10 bases between the two ends. The rearrangement links TRBV6-5 to TRBJ2-2; D ambiguous. Input material: PBMCs or T cells enriched from blood (not recorded which). This clonotype originated in a woman in her forties or fifties who had recovered from COVID-19. The CDR3 sequence is CAVGVPGELFF. CDR3 in DNA: TGTGCCGTAGGAGTTCCCGGGGAGCTGTTTTTT.